A selection of T cell receptor beta chains follows, all from one sample in a study of T-cell memory formation after mild COVID-19. TCRdb re-called the 5' RACE reads through MiXCR, storing one row per CDR3 protein. This repertoire shows 50,000 to 60,000 distinct CDR3 sequences, roughly a quarter found once; its top ten account for roughly 44%. Sequenced: PBMCs or a T cell subset sorted from them (not recorded which). The receptor source for this set is a man aged 18 to 35 who had mild COVID-19 (a few samples of this study predate the infection). Cell type and time point are not known. Each CDR3 is given with its conserved first and last residue. A D gene is named only where the DNA matches it firmly. The size field is filled for only some rows; it gives once, few, many or a size class.

CASRAGTGFAGELFF | TGTGCCAGCAGGGCCGGGACAGGGTTTGCCGGGGAGCTGTTTTTT | TRBV7-9 | TRBD1 | . | TRBJ2-2
CASTLRGMNTEAFF | TGTGCCAGCACCCTGAGAGGCATGAACACTGAAGCTTTCTTT | TRBV12-3/TRBV12-4 | . | few | TRBJ1-1
CAWTKSGTISGNTIYF | TGTGCCTGGACCAAATCGGGGACAATCTCTGGAAACACCATATATTTT | TRBV30 | . | . | TRBJ1-3
CASSQAGGRWYTEAFF | TGTGCCAGCAGCCAAGCCGGGGGAAGGTGGTACACTGAAGCTTTCTTT | TRBV3-1 | . | . | TRBJ1-1
CASRERQETQYF | TGCGCCAGCCGAGAGCGCCAAGAGACCCAGTACTTC | TRBV5-1 | . | many | TRBJ2-5
CASSDGPPDTQYF | TGTGCCAGCAGCGACGGACCTCCCGATACGCAGTATTTT | TRBV6-5 | . | . | TRBJ2-3
CASSFSGDSEETQYF | TGTGCCAGCAGTTTTTCGGGGGACTCAGAAGAGACCCAGTACTTC | TRBV6-5 | . | few | TRBJ2-5
CASSQTRRRDEQFF | TGCGCCAGCAGCCAAACCCGAAGGCGGGATGAGCAGTTCTTC | TRBV4-3 | . | . | TRBJ2-1
CAISEAGPRYNEQFF | TGTGCCATCAGTGAAGCGGGGCCCCGTTACAATGAGCAGTTCTTC | TRBV10-3 | TRBD2 | . | TRBJ2-1
CASSKESPYRHYQETQYF | TGTGCCAGCAGCAAAGAGTCCCCCTACCGACACTACCAAGAGACCCAGTACTTC | TRBV21-1 | . | many | TRBJ2-5
CASSLLGQGNEQFF | TGCGCCAGCAGCCTCCTCGGACAGGGTAATGAGCAGTTCTTC | TRBV4-1 | TRBD1 | few | TRBJ2-1
CASSLSGNTEAFF | TGTGCCAGCAGCCTAAGCGGGAACACTGAAGCTTTCTTT | TRBV9 | . | . | TRBJ1-1
CASRYRGMNTEAFF | TGTGCCAGCAGGTACAGGGGTATGAACACTGAAGCTTTCTTT | TRBV27 | TRBD1 | . | TRBJ1-1
CASSYSTTGELFF | TGTGCCAGCAGTTACTCGACCACCGGGGAGCTGTTTTTT | TRBV6-2/TRBV6-3 | . | medium-sized | TRBJ2-2
CSARVITGNTEAFF | TGCAGTGCTAGAGTCATTACAGGGAACACTGAAGCTTTCTTT | TRBV20-1 | . | many | TRBJ1-1
CASSNNLREQFF | TGTGCCAGCAGTAATAACTTAAGAGAGCAGTTCTTC | TRBV27 | . | many | TRBJ2-1
CASSLVGGPETQYF | TGTGCCAGCAGTTTAGTCGGAGGTCCAGAGACCCAGTACTTC | TRBV12-3/TRBV12-4 | . | . | TRBJ2-5
CASSLVGLGQPQHF | TGTGCCAGCAGCTTAGTTGGGTTGGGTCAGCCCCAGCATTTT | TRBV11-2 | . | . | TRBJ1-5
CASSYSTGSKETQYF | TGTGCCAGCAGTTACTCGACAGGGTCTAAAGAGACCCAGTACTTC | TRBV6-6 | TRBD1 | . | TRBJ2-5
CASSARFRDRNGELFF | TGTGCCAGCAGCGCCCGGTTTAGGGACCGGAACGGGGAGCTGTTTTTT | TRBV4-2 | . | few | TRBJ2-2
CASSPNRGLYNEQFF | TGTGCCAGCAGCCCAAACAGGGGACTCTACAATGAGCAGTTCTTC | TRBV7-2 | . | few | TRBJ2-1
CASRGTVSRNYTF | TGTGCCAGCAGAGGGACGGTATCTCGAAACTACACCTTC | TRBV28 | . | . | TRBJ1-2
CASRPTSVQETQYF | TGTGCCAGCAGACCGACTAGCGTTCAAGAGACCCAGTACTTC | TRBV6-1 | TRBD2 | . | TRBJ2-5
CASSLVGTTGELFF | TGCGCCAGCAGCTTGGTGGGGACCACCGGGGAGCTGTTTTTT | TRBV5-1 | . | few | TRBJ2-2
CASSPRGRGQTHSYEQYF | TGCGCCAGCAGCCCGCGGGGCAGGGGGCAGACCCACTCCTACGAGCAGTACTTC | TRBV4-1 | TRBD1 | . | TRBJ2-7
CASSLRAGGVGYDNEQFF | TGTGCCAGCAGTTTGCGTGCGGGGGGGGTAGGGTACGACAATGAGCAGTTCTTC | TRBV6-5 | TRBD2 | . | TRBJ2-1
CASSSQGELDQPQHF | TGTGCCAGCAGCTCCCAGGGGGAGCTCGATCAGCCCCAGCATTTT | TRBV7-8 | TRBD1 | . | TRBJ1-5
CASTDRGTDTQYF | TGTGCCAGCACCGACAGGGGAACAGATACGCAGTATTTT | TRBV6-6 | TRBD1 | . | TRBJ2-3
CASSLGTGQPQHF | TGTGCCAGCAGTTTAGGAACCGGCCAGCCCCAGCATTTT | TRBV6-5 | . | . | TRBJ1-5
CASSDSNYGYTF | TGTGCCAGCAGTGACAGTAACTATGGCTACACCTTC | TRBV25-1 | . | . | TRBJ1-2
CASSPTGMEETQYF | TGTGCCAGCAGCCCGACAGGGATGGAAGAGACCCAGTACTTC | TRBV5-4 | TRBD1 | few | TRBJ2-5
CASSHLDTSYEQYF | TGCGCCAGCAGCCATCTGGACACAAGTTACGAGCAGTACTTC | TRBV4-1 | . | few | TRBJ2-7
CASSWPPSGNNEQFF | TGCGCCAGCAGCTGGCCCCCCTCAGGCAACAATGAGCAGTTCTTC | TRBV5-1 | . | . | TRBJ2-1
CASSHLEVQGDVDNEQFF | TGCGCCAGCAGCCATCTGGAAGTACAGGGGGATGTCGACAATGAGCAGTTCTTC | TRBV4-1 | TRBD1 | . | TRBJ2-1